The sequence of this T cell receptor beta chain was determined in a study of blood T cell repertoires in COVID-19. The wider study: There were acute and convalescent COVID-19 samples, and they came from the United States, Italy and Spain.

The CDR3 runs 14 residues. Trimming took 5 bases from V and 8 from J; bases not matched to a gene: 6. Germline V gives CDR1 LGHDT, CDR2 YNNKEL (reference sequence). The repertoire was sequenced with immunoSEQ multiplex PCR; TCRdb's copy has only in-frame clones and lacks some. This sample has 400,000 or so clones, with around 87% found just once. The clonotype comes from a human donor in a cohort sampled during active COVID-19. The J gene is TRBJ1-6, the V gene TRBV3-1 (or the pseudogene TRBV3-2), with TRBD1 identical over 7 bases. Sequenced sample: peripheral blood. The CDR3 DNA sequence: TGTGCCAGCAGCGCCAACAGGGGCGATTCACCCCTCCACTTT. It encodes CASSANRGDSPLHF.